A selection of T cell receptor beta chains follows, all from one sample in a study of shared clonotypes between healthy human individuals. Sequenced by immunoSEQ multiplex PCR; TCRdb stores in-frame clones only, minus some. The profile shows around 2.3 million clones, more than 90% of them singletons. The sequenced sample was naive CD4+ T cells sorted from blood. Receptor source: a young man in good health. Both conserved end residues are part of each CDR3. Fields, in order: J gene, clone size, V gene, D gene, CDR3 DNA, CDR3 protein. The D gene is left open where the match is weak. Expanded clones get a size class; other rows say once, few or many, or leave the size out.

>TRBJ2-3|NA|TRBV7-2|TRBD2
TGTGCCAGCAGCCTGTCGGGACTAGCGGGGGGCACAGATACGCAGTATTTT
CASSLSGLAGGTDTQYF
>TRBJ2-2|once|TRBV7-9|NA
TGTGCCAGCAGCCCGAGGGGGAGGTTTGACACCGGGGAGCTGTTTTTT
CASSPRGRFDTGELFF
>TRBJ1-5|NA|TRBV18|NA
TGTGCCAGCTCACCATCAACAGCTAGCAATCAGCCCCAGCATTTT
CASSPSTASNQPQHF
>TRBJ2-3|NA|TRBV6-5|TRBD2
TGTGCCAGCAATCCGGCGGGGGGGCCAACAGATACGCAGTATTTT
CASNPAGGPTDTQYF
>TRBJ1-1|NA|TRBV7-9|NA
TGTGCCAGCAGCTTGGTCACAAGTGAAGCTTTCTTT
CASSLVTSEAFF
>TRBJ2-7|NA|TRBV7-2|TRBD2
TGTGCCAGCAGCACCGCCCGGGGCGGGAGCTACGAGCAGTACTTC
CASSTARGGSYEQYF
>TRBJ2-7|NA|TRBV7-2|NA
TGTGCCAGCAGCTTCTACAGTTACTACGAGCAGTACTTC
CASSFYSYYEQYF
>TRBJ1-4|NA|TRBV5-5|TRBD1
TGTGCCAGCAGCTTGCCAGGGGGCGCGGAGGAAAAACTGTTTTTT
CASSLPGGAEEKLFF
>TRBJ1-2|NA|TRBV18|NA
TGTGCCAGCTCACCAATCAGTGCAGGCGGCTACACCTTC
CASSPISAGGYTF
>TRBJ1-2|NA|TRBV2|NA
TGTGCCAGCAGTGATGGGGTGGCCTACTATGGCTACACCTTC
CASSDGVAYYGYTF
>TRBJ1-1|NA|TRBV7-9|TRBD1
TGTGCCAGCAGCCCCGTACAGGGGGACATCTCTGAAGCTTTCTTT
CASSPVQGDISEAFF
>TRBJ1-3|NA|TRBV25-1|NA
TGTGCCAGCATGATGAACTCTGGAAACACCATATATTTT
CASMMNSGNTIYF
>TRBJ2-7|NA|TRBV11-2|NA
TGTGCCAGCAGCTCCCTACTACTTTACGAGCAGTACTTC
CASSSLLLYEQYF
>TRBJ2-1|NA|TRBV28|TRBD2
TGTGCCAGCAGCCGTCGACTAGCGGGCAATGAGCAGTTCTTC
CASSRRLAGNEQFF
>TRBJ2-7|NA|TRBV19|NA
TGTGCCAGTAGTAACACAGGGCAATTCTACGAGCAGTACTTC
CASSNTGQFYEQYF
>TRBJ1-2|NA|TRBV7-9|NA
TGTGCCAGCAGCTTAGGTGCGGGGATGGTGGGCTACACCTTC
CASSLGAGMVGYTF
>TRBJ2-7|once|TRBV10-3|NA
TGTGCCATCACCTCGGGGAGGAGCTCCTACGAGCAGTACTTC
CAITSGRSSYEQYF
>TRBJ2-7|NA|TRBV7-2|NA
TGTGCCAGCAGCTTAAGTCAGGTTGTCTACGAGCAGTACTTC
CASSLSQVVYEQYF
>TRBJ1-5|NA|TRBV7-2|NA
TGTGCCAGCAGCCAGGACAGCGGCAATCAGCCCCAGCATTTT
CASSQDSGNQPQHF
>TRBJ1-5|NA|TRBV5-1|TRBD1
TGCGCCAGCAGCCTTACAGGGGAGGGCAATCAGCCCCAGCATTTT
CASSLTGEGNQPQHF
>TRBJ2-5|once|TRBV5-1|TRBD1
TGCGCCAGCAGCCCGGGACAGGGATGGGAGACCCAGTACTTC
CASSPGQGWETQYF
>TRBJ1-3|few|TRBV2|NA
TGTGCCAGCACGAGGGGAAACACCATATATTTT
CASTRGNTIYF
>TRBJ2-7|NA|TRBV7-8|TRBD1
TGTGCCAGCAGCTTAGCCCGACAGGGCGGGGAGCAGTACTTC
CASSLARQGGEQYF
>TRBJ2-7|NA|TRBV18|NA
TGTGCCAGCTCACCACGTGAAGGAACCTACGAGCAGTACTTC
CASSPREGTYEQYF
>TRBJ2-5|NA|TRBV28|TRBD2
TGTGCCAGCAGTTTTGGCGCCGAACCTAGCGGACGATATCTAATGGAGACCCAGTACTTC
CASSFGAEPSGRYLMETQYF